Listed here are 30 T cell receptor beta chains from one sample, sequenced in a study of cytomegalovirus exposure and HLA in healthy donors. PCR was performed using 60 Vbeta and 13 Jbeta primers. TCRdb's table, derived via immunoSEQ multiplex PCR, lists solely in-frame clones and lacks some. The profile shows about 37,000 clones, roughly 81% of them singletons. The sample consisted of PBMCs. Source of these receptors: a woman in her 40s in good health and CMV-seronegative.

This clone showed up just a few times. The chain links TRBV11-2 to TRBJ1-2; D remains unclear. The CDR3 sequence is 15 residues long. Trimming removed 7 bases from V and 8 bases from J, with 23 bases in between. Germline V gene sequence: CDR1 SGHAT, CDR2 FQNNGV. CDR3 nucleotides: TGTGCCAGCACCTTCTCCCCTCGGGAGGCGGGGGGCTACACCTTC. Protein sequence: CASTFSPREAGGYTF.

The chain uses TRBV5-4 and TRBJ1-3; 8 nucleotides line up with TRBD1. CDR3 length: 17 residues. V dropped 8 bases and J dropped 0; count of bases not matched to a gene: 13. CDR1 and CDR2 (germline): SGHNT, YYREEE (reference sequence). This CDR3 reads CASTIPSDRVSGNTIYF. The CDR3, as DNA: TGTGCCAGTACTATACCTTCGGACAGGGTCTCTGGAAACACCATATATTTT.

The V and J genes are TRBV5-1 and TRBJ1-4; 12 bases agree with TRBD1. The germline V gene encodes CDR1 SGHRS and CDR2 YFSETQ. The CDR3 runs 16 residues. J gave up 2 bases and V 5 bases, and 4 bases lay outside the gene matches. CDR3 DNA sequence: TGCGCCAGCAGAAGGGGGACAGGGGGCACTAATGAAAAACTGTTTTTT. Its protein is CASRRGTGGTNEKLFF.

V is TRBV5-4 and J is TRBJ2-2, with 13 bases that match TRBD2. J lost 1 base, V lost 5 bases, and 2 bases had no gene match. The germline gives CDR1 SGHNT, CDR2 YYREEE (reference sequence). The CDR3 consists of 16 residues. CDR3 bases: TGTGCCAGCAGAAGACTAGCGGGGGGGAACACCGGGGAGCTGTTTTTT. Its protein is CASRRLAGGNTGELFF.

The CDR3 nucleotides read TGCAGCGTTGCGGGGGATAGCAATCAGCCCCAGCATTTT. Its protein is CSVAGDSNQPQHF. The J gene is TRBJ1-5, the V gene TRBV29-1; TRBD1 might be the D (5 bases). The CDR3 spans 13 residues. Germline V gene sequence: CDR1 SQVTM, CDR2 ANQGSEA. V shed 4 bases and J shed 0 bases, with 7 bases lying between them.

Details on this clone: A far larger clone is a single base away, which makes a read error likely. In DNA, the CDR3 is TGTGCCAGCAGTACTAGCGGGCTAAACACTGAGCAGTTCTTC. Protein sequence: CASSTSGLNTEQFF. J is TRBJ2-1 and V is TRBV2; TRBD2 matches 9 bases. V shed 5 bases, J shed 9 bases, and the junction held 8 bases outside the gene matches. This CDR3 spans 14 amino acids. Germline V gives CDR1 SNHLY, CDR2 FYNNEI.

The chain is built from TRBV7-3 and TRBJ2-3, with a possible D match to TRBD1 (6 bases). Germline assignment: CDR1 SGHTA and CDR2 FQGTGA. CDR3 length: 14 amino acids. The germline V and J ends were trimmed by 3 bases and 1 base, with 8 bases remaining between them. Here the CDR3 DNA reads TGTGCCAGCAGCTTCTCAGGGGGCACAGATACGCAGTATTTT. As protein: CASSFSGGTDTQYF.

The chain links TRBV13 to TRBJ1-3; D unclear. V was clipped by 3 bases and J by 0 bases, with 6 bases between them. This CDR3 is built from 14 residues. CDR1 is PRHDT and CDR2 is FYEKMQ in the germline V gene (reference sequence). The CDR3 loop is CASSFRDSGNTIYF. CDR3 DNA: TGTGCCAGCAGCTTCCGGGACTCTGGAAACACCATATATTTT.

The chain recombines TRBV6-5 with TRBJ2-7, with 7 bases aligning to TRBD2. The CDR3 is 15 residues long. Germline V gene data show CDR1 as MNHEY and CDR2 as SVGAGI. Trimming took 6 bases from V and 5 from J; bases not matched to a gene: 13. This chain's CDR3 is CASRATSNPFNEQYF. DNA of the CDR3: TGTGCCAGCAGGGCGACTAGCAACCCGTTTAACGAGCAGTACTTC.

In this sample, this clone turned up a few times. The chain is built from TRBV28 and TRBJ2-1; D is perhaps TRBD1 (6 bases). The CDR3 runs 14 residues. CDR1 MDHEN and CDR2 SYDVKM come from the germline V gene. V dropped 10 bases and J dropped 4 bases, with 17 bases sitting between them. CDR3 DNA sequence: TGTGCCACCCGAGCAGGGGACCGTTACAATGAGCAGTTCTTC. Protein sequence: CATRAGDRYNEQFF.

In nucleotides, the CDR3 is TGTGCCACCAGCAGATCGACGGGGGATGAGCAGTACGTC. Translated: CATSRSTGDEQYV. The V and J genes are TRBV15 and TRBJ2-7, with a tentative D call TRBD2 (6 bases). Germline V gene lookup returns CDR1 LNHNV and CDR2 YYDKDF (reference sequence). Trimming shortened V by 2 bases and J by 7 bases, and 12 bases separated the two germline ends. This CDR3 has 13 residues.

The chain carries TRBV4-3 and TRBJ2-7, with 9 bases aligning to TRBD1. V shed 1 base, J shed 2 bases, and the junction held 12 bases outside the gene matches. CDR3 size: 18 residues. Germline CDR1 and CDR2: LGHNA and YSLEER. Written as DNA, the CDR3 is TGCGCCAGCAGCCAAGTTCTGGGACAGGGCTTTAGAGCCTACGAGCAGTACGTC. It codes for CASSQVLGQGFRAYEQYV.

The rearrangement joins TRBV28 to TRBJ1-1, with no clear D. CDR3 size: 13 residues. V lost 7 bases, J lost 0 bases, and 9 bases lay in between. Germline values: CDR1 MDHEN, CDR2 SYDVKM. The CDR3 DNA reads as TGTGCCAGCAATCCCCTCCTGAACACTGAAGCTTTCTTT. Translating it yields CASNPLLNTEAFF. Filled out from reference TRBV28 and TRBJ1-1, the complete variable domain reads DVKVTQSSRYLVKRTGEKVFLECVQDMDHENMFWYRQDPGLGLRLIYFSYDVKMKEKGDIPEGYSVSREKKERFSLILESASTNQTSMYLCASNPLLNTEAFFGQGTRLTVV.

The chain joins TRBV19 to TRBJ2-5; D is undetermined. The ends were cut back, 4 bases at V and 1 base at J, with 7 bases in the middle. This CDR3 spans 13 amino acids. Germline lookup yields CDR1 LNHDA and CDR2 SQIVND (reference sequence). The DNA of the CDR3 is TGTGCCAGTAGTAAGAGAGGCCAAGAGACCCAGTACTTC. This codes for CASSKRGQETQYF.

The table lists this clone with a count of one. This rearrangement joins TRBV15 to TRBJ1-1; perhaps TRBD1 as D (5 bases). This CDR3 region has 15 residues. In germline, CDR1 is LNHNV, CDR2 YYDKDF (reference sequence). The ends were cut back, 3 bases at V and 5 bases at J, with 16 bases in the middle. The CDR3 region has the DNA TGTGCCACCAGCAGGGGGTGGGGGGGAGGGACTGAAGCTTTCTTT. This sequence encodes CATSRGWGGGTEAFF.

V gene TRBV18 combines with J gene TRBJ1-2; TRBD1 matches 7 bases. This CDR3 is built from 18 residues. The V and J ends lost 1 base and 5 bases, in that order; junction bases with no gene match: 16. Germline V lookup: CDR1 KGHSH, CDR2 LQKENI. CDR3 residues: CASSPLQAETGPVYGYTF. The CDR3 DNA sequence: TGTGCCAGCTCACCACTGCAAGCGGAGACAGGGCCGGTTTATGGCTACACCTTC. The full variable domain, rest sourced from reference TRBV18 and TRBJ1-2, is NAGVMQNPRHLVRRRGQEARLRCSPMKGHSHVYWYRQLPEEGLKFMVYLQKENIIDESGMPKERFSAEFPKEGPSILRIQQVVRGDSAAYFCASSPLQAETGPVYGYTFGSGTRLTVV.

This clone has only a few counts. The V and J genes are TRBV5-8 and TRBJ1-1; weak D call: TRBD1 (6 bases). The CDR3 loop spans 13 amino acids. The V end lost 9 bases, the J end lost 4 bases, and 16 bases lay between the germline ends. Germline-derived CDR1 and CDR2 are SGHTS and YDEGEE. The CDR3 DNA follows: TGTGCCACCCGAGGGGGTTTTTTCACTGAAGCTTTCTTT. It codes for CATRGGFFTEAFF. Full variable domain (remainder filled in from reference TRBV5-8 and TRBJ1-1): EAGVTQSPTHLIKTRGQQATLRCSPISGHTSVYWYQQALGLGLQFLLWYDEGEERNRGNFPPRFSGRQFPNYSSELNVNALELEDSALYLCATRGGFFTEAFFGQGTRLTVV.

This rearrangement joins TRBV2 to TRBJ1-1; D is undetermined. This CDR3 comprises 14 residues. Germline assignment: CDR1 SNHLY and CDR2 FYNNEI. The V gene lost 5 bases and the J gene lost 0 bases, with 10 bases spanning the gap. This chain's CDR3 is CASSQHTVNTEAFF. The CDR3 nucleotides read TGTGCCAGCAGTCAACACACCGTGAACACTGAAGCTTTCTTT.

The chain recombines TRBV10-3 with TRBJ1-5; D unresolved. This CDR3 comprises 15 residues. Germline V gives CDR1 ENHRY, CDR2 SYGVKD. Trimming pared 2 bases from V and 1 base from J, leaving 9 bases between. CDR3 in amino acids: CAISEEGGSNQPQHF. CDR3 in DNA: TGTGCCATCAGTGAGGAGGGCGGCAGCAATCAGCCCCAGCATTTT.

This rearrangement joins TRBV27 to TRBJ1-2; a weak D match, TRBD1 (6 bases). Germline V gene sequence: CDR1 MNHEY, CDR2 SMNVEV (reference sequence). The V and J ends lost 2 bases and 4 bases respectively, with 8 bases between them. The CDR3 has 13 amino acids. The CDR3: CASSLEGGYGYTF. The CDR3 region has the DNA TGTGCCAGCAGTTTAGAAGGGGGCTATGGCTACACCTTC.

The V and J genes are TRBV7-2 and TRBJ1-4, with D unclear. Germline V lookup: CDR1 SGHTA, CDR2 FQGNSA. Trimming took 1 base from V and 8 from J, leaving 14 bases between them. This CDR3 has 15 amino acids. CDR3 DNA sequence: TGTGCCAGCAGCTTAGGAGGGTTTAAGGAGGAAAAACTGTTTTTT. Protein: CASSLGGFKEEKLFF.

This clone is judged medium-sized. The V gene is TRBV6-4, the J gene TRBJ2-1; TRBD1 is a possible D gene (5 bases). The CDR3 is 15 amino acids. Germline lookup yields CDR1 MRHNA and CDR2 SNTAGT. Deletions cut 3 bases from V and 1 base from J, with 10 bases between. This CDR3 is CASSEGVGSYNEQFF. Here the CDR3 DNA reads TGTGCCAGCAGTGAAGGGGTTGGGTCCTACAATGAGCAGTTCTTC.

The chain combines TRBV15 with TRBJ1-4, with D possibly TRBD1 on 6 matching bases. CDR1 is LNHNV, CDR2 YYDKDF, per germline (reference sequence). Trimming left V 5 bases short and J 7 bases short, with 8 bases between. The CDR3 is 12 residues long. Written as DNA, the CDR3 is TGTGCCACCAGCCTACAGGGTGAAAAACTGTTTTTT. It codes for CATSLQGEKLFF.

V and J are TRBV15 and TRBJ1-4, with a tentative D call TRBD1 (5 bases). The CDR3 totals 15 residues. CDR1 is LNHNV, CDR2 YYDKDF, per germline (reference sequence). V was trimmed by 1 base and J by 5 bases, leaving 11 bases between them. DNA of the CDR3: TGTGCCACCAGCAGAGCATGGGGGGACAATGAAAAACTGTTTTTT. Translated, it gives CATSRAWGDNEKLFF.

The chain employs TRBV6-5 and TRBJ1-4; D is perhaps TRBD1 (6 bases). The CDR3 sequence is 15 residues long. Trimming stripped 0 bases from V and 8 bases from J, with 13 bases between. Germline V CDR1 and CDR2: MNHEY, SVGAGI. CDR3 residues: CASSYSRGGGEKLFF. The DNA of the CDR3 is TGTGCCAGCAGTTACTCGAGGGGGGGAGGGGAAAAACTGTTTTTT.

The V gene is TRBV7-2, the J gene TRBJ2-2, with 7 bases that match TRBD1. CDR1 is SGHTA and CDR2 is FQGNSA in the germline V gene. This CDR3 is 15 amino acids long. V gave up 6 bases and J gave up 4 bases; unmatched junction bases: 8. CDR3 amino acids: CASRPGTARTGELFF. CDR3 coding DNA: TGTGCCAGCAGGCCCGGGACAGCCCGCACCGGGGAGCTGTTTTTT.

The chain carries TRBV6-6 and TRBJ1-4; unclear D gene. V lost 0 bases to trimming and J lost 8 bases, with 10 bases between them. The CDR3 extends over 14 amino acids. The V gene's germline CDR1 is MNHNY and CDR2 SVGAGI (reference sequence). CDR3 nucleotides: TGTGCCAGCAGTTACTCCGAGCCGGAGGAAAAACTGTTTTTT. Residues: CASSYSEPEEKLFF.

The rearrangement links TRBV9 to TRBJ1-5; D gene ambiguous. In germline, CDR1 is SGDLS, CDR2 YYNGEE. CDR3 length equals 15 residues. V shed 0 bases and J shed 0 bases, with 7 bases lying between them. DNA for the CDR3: TGTGCCAGCAGCGTAGGAGGGTATAGCAATCAGCCCCAGCATTTT. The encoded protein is CASSVGGYSNQPQHF.

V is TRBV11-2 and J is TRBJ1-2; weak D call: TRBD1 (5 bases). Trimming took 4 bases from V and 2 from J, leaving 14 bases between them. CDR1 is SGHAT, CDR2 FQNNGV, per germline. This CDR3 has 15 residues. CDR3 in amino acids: CASSSLNRSNYGYTF. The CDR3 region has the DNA TGTGCCAGCAGCTCGTTAAACAGGTCGAACTATGGCTACACCTTC.

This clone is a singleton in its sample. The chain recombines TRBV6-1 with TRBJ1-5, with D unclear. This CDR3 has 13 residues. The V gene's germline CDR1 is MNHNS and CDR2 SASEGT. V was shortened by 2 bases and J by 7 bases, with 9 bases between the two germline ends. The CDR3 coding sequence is TGTGCCAGCAGTGAAAGCGGAGGGCAGCCCCAGCATTTT. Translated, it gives CASSESGGQPQHF.